The 32 T cell receptor beta chains given below trace back to one sample, sequenced in a study of blood T cell repertoires in COVID-19 (dated by TCRdb to the early 2020s). Library preparation was by the immunoSEQ multiplex PCR assay. Sourced from immuneACCESS, this table was stored by TCRdb with only in-frame sequences that have V and J called. A share of the clones is absent; for the studies checked, an unresolved V gene accounts for under half, and the remainder has no known explanation. The sample contains about 87,000 clones, about four fifths of them found a single time. The top ten constitute about 2% of the sample. The sequenced sample consisted of peripheral blood. The receptors originated from a woman in her 70s with acute or convalescent COVID-19.

This chain uses TRBV6-5 with TRBJ1-2; a possible D gene is TRBD1 (5 bases). Germline CDR1 reads MNHEY; CDR2 reads SVGAGI. V was trimmed by 8 bases and J by 4 bases, leaving 14 bases between them. The CDR3 extends over 13 amino acids. The CDR3 spells CASRIGTGYGYTF. DNA of the CDR3: TGTGCCAGCCGAATCGGGACTGGCTATGGCTACACCTTC.

V usage is TRBV3-1 (or the pseudogene TRBV3-2) and J usage is TRBJ1-3; no clear D gene. With 1 base removed from V and 0 bases from J, the gap between germline ends came to 10 bases. Looked up from germline, CDR1 is LGHDT and CDR2 is YNNKEL (reference sequence). The CDR3 has 16 residues. The CDR3 DNA sequence: TGTGCCAGCAGCCAAGGCACAGCGGACTCTGGAAACACCATATATTTT. Translation gives CASSQGTADSGNTIYF.

The chain combines TRBV10-3 with TRBJ1-1; D may be TRBD1 (5 bases). Looked up from germline, CDR1 is ENHRY and CDR2 is SYGVKD. This CDR3 region has 14 residues. Deletions cut 2 bases from V and 7 bases from J, with 14 bases between. The CDR3 bases are TGTGCCATCAGTGAGGCTCCTCGGGGGAGTGAAGCTTTCTTT. It specifies CAISEAPRGSEAFF.

In its sample, this clone was seen a few times. The J gene is TRBJ2-3, the V gene TRBV24-1; 9 nucleotides agree with TRBD2. Germline V lookup: CDR1 KGHDR, CDR2 SFDVKD. This CDR3 has 18 residues. V dropped 4 bases and J dropped 1; count of bases not matched to a gene: 11. CDR3 in DNA: TGTGCCACCAGTGACCCGACCGGTAGCGGGGGCCGCACAGATACGCAGTATTTT. Translation: CATSDPTGSGGRTDTQYF.

This chain uses TRBV4-1 with TRBJ1-1; 9 bases are a match to TRBD1. The CDR3 extends over 14 amino acids. Germline CDR1 MGHRA, CDR2 YSYEKL. V was pared by 0 bases and J by 11 bases, with 7 bases of the junction left unmatched. Here the CDR3 reads CASSQDLTGGVAFF. CDR3 DNA sequence: TGCGCCAGCAGCCAAGATCTTACAGGGGGCGTGGCTTTCTTT.

A single count supports this clone. The chain has TRBV19 and TRBJ1-1; D remains unclear. The germline V gene has CDR1 LNHDA and CDR2 SQIVND (reference sequence). V was clipped by 5 bases and J by 7 bases, with 23 bases between them. This CDR3 region has 16 residues. The CDR3 DNA is TGTGCCAGTAGTCCCCACCGCGTCCGCGGAGGTGTTGAAGCTTTCTTT. Translating it yields CASSPHRVRGGVEAFF.

The chain couples TRBV5-4 to TRBJ1-2; D is ambiguous. The CDR3 is made up of 12 amino acids. Per germline, CDR1 SGHNT and CDR2 YYREEE (reference sequence). The V and J ends lost 2 bases and 4 bases respectively, with 6 bases between them. The DNA for the CDR3 is TGTGCCAGCAGCTTAGACACCTATGGCTACACCTTC. Protein: CASSLDTYGYTF.

The chain combines TRBV5-1 with TRBJ1-1, with D possibly being TRBD1 (5 bases). CDR3 length: 13 residues. Germline CDR1 is SGHRS and CDR2 is YFSETQ. V was cut by 2 bases and J by 1 base, with 6 bases left in between. CDR3 nucleotides: TGCGCCAGCAGCTTCGACAGGAACACTGAAGCTTTCTTT. Protein: CASSFDRNTEAFF.

The rearrangement links TRBV5-1 to TRBJ1-1; 8 bases match TRBD1. Germline trimming cut 4 bases from V and 3 bases from J; bases unmatched to any gene: 11. Germline assignment: CDR1 SGHRS and CDR2 YFSETQ. CDR3 length: 16 amino acids. CDR3 coding DNA: TGCGCCAGCAGCGCTCAGGGGGCGCTATTGTACACTGAAGCTTTCTTT. Translating gives CASSAQGALLYTEAFF.

V is TRBV4-2 and J is TRBJ1-1, with no clear D. This CDR3 has 14 amino acids. V lost 1 base, J lost 5 bases, and 11 bases lay in between. CDR1 and CDR2 from the germline V gene are LGHNA and YNFKEQ. The CDR3 sequence is CASSQGWGDTEAFF. The CDR3 DNA reads TGTGCCAGCAGCCAAGGTTGGGGAGATACTGAAGCTTTCTTT.

The V gene is TRBV3-1 (or the pseudogene TRBV3-2), the J gene TRBJ2-3; D may be TRBD2 (5 bases). This CDR3 is built from 14 residues. The germline V gene encodes CDR1 LGHDT and CDR2 YNNKEL (reference sequence). The V end was cut by 3 bases, the J end by 6 bases, with 13 bases between. CDR3 residues: CASSHSTRADTQYF. The CDR3 nucleotides read TGTGCCAGCAGCCATTCGACGCGGGCTGATACGCAGTATTTT.

J is TRBJ2-5 and V is TRBV4-2, with D perhaps TRBD1 (6 bases). Germline V gene sequence: CDR1 LGHNA, CDR2 YNFKEQ. The CDR3 extends over 18 amino acids. Trimming shortened V by 4 bases and J by 4 bases, and 25 bases separated the two germline ends. CDR3 protein: CASSRSQGLGGSRETQYF. CDR3 coding DNA: TGTGCCAGCAGCCGGTCTCAGGGGTTGGGCGGGTCGCGAGAGACCCAGTACTTC.

The chain has TRBV10-3 and TRBJ1-5; D not resolved. Germline V CDR1 and CDR2: ENHRY, SYGVKD. V gave up 0 bases and J gave up 5 bases, with 11 bases separating them. The CDR3 runs 15 residues. The CDR3 is CAISESVQPYQPQHF. In DNA, the CDR3 is TGTGCCATCAGTGAGTCTGTACAGCCTTATCAGCCCCAGCATTTT.

Turning to this clone: Other nucleotide sequences in the sample specify the same CDR3. This sequence joins TRBV5-8 and TRBJ1-5; D remains ambiguous. Looked up from germline, CDR1 is SGHTS and CDR2 is YDEGEE. The CDR3 is 14 residues long. Trimming shortened V by 2 bases and J by 0 bases, and 6 bases separated the two germline ends. The CDR3 nucleotides are TGTGCCAGCAGCTTCGGGAATAGCAATCAGCCCCAGCATTTT. The encoded protein is CASSFGNSNQPQHF.

This sequence joins TRBV7-9 and TRBJ2-2, with 8 bases matching TRBD1. Germline-derived CDR1 and CDR2 are SEHNR and FQNEAQ (reference sequence). This CDR3 is built from 18 residues. V lost 4 bases, J lost 1 base, and 11 bases stayed unmatched. As DNA, the CDR3 is TGTGCCAGCAGCTCCACCTCTCGGACAGGGCAGAACACCGGGGAGCTGTTTTTT. Its translation: CASSSTSRTGQNTGELFF.

The chain combines TRBV5-8 with TRBJ1-5; 11 nucleotides line up with TRBD1. Germline CDR1 reads SGHTS; CDR2 reads YDEGEE. V shed 5 bases and J 1 base; nucleotides not matched to a gene: 2. The CDR3 has 15 amino acids. CDR3 DNA sequence: TGTGCCAGCAGTTGGACAGGGGGCAGCAATCAGCCCCAGCATTTT. Protein sequence: CASSWTGGSNQPQHF.

J is TRBJ1-4 and V is TRBV21-1; no check of the table's D call, TRBD1, against the DNA was made. TRBV21-1 is reported as a pseudogene. The length of the CDR3 is 14 residues. The CDR3 DNA is TGTGCCAGCAGCAAAGTTGGGCAGACTGAAAAACTGTTTTTT. This gives the protein CASSKVGQTEKLFF.

The chain couples TRBV7-9 to TRBJ1-2, with 10 bases that match TRBD1. This CDR3 comprises 15 residues. The junction had 8 bases not matched to a gene; V was cut back by 3 bases and J by 7 bases. The V gene's germline CDR1 is SEHNR and CDR2 FQNEAQ (reference sequence). CDR3 protein: CASSFGTGDSAGYTF. The DNA for the CDR3 is TGTGCCAGCAGCTTTGGGACAGGGGATTCGGCTGGCTACACCTTC.

The chain couples TRBV6-5 to TRBJ1-1; maybe TRBD1 (5 bases). The germline gives CDR1 MNHEY, CDR2 SVGAGI. V gave up 0 bases and J gave up 4 bases, with 12 bases separating them. The CDR3 length is 15 residues. CDR3 in amino acids: CASSYSKGWGTEAFF. For the CDR3, the DNA is TGTGCCAGCAGTTACTCTAAGGGGTGGGGCACTGAAGCTTTCTTT.

The V and J genes are TRBV2 and TRBJ1-1; D uncertain. CDR1 and CDR2 from the germline V gene are SNHLY and FYNNEI. The ends were cut back, 5 bases at V and 7 bases at J, with 14 bases in the middle. This CDR3 has 13 amino acids. The CDR3 DNA sequence: TGTGCCAGCAGTCCAAACAGAGATTTTGAAGCTTTCTTT. It yields the protein CASSPNRDFEAFF.

A note on this clone: One junction end does not reproduce the germline sequence, and a read error may be involved. This sample includes further DNA sequences coding for the same CDR3. The chain uses TRBV7-3 and TRBJ1-1; the D is unclear. This CDR3 region has 13 residues. CDR1 and CDR2 from the germline V gene are SGHTA and FQGTGA. CDR3 nucleotide sequence: TGTGCCAGCAGCTTAAGGAGCTCCACTGAAGCTTTTTTT. Its translation is CASSLRSSTEAFF.

This chain's CDR3 is CASRGGAPNQETQYF. For the CDR3, the DNA is TGCGCCAGCAGGGGGGGGGCCCCAAACCAAGAGACCCAGTACTTC. The chain employs TRBV5-1 and TRBJ2-5, with D possibly matching TRBD2 (7 bases). There are 15 residues in the CDR3. Trimming cost V 5 bases and J 0 bases, with 14 bases left between them. Per the germline V gene, CDR1 is SGHRS and CDR2 is YFSETQ.

The J gene is TRBJ1-5, the V gene TRBV19; tentative D call: TRBD1 (5 bases). This CDR3 contains 15 residues. Germline-derived CDR1 and CDR2 are LNHDA and SQIVND (reference sequence). The germline V and J ends were trimmed by 5 bases and 3 bases, with 14 bases remaining between them. The CDR3 DNA reads as TGTGCCAGTAGTCCCACGCAGGGTCTCAATCAGCCCCAGCATTTT. Its translation is CASSPTQGLNQPQHF.

This clone was seen only a few times. The rearrangement links TRBV6-5 to TRBJ1-2; D perhaps matches TRBD1 (6 bases). CDR1 and CDR2 from the germline V gene are MNHEY and SVGAGI. Trimming took 7 bases from V and 7 from J, leaving 13 bases between them. The CDR3 spans 12 residues. CDR3 amino acids: CASTLGGAGYTF. DNA for the CDR3: TGTGCCAGCACCCTGGGGGGGGCTGGCTACACCTTC.

This clone appeared a single time. The chain joins TRBV15 to TRBJ1-1, with 7 bases aligning to TRBD1. Germline V lookup: CDR1 LNHNV, CDR2 YYDKDF (reference sequence). V shed 1 base, J shed 3 bases, and the junction held 5 bases outside the gene matches. CDR3 length: 15 amino acids. CDR3 bases: TGTGCCACCAGCAGAGCGAGACAGGGTGACACTGAAGCTTTCTTT. Translating gives CATSRARQGDTEAFF.

This rearrangement joins TRBV2 to TRBJ1-2, with 8 bases lining up with TRBD1. The CDR3 extends over 12 amino acids. The junction had 0 bases not matched to a gene; V was cut back by 8 bases and J by 1 base. Germline lookup yields CDR1 SNHLY and CDR2 FYNNEI. The CDR3 nucleotides read TGTGCCAGCGACAGGGGTAACTATGGCTACACCTTC. As protein: CASDRGNYGYTF.

In DNA, the CDR3 is TGTGCCAGCAGTTGGGACATTCCCTCCTATGGCTACACCTTC. Translating it yields CASSWDIPSYGYTF. The chain links TRBV6-1 to TRBJ1-2; D perhaps matches TRBD1 (6 bases). The germline CDR1 and CDR2 sequences are MNHNS and SASEGT. Trimming shortened V by 5 bases and J by 4 bases, and 14 bases separated the two germline ends. The CDR3 has 14 residues.

The CDR3 is CASSLARVSPLHF. In DNA, the CDR3 is TGTGCCAGCAGCTTAGCTCGGGTTTCACCCCTCCACTTT. The gene calls are TRBV11-2 and TRBJ1-6; D remains ambiguous. The length of the CDR3 is 13 residues. In germline, CDR1 is SGHAT, CDR2 FQNNGV. Trimming pared 1 base from V and 9 bases from J, leaving 7 bases between.

The rearrangement uses TRBV5-1 and TRBJ1-6, with a possible D match to TRBD1 (5 bases). Germline CDR1 SGHRS, CDR2 YFSETQ. This CDR3 contains 15 residues. Trimming removed 3 bases from V and 8 bases from J, with 15 bases in between. The CDR3 here is CASSSGGGIDSPLHF. CDR3 bases: TGCGCCAGCAGCTCCGGGGGGGGAATAGATTCACCCCTCCACTTT.

This rearrangement joins TRBV30 to TRBJ1-3; 7 bases align to TRBD1. Germline CDR1 and CDR2: GTSNPN and SVGIG (reference sequence). V was pared by 3 bases and J by 2 bases, with 7 bases of the junction left unmatched. The CDR3 spans 15 residues. The DNA of the CDR3 is TGTGCCTGGAGGGGGTTGAGGGGGCCTGGAAACACCATATATTTT. The encoded protein is CAWRGLRGPGNTIYF.

For the CDR3, the DNA is TGCAGTGCTAGTGGTAGCGGGACGAACACTGAAGCTTTCTTT. Protein: CSASGSGTNTEAFF. The chain recombines TRBV20-1 with TRBJ1-1; possibly TRBD1 for D (5 bases). Trimming removed 3 bases from V and 1 base from J, with 12 bases in between. The length of the CDR3 is 14 residues. CDR1 and CDR2 (germline): DFQATT, SNEGSKA (reference sequence).

The chain recombines TRBV11-1 with TRBJ1-3; D is possibly TRBD1 (6 bases). CDR3 length: 15 amino acids. Per germline, CDR1 SGHAT and CDR2 FQDESV (reference sequence). With 3 bases removed from V and 0 bases from J, the gap between germline ends came to 9 bases. CDR3 nucleotides: TGTGCCAGCAGCTTCGGACAGTTCTCTGGAAACACCATATATTTT. It encodes CASSFGQFSGNTIYF.